The rows below give T cell receptor beta chains drawn from one sample of a study of tumor-infiltrating lymphocytes in primary liver carcinoma. TCRdb re-called the multiplex PCR reads through MiXCR, storing one row per CDR3 protein. Altogether about 120,000 distinct CDR3 sequences are present, around 65% being singletons, with the ten largest covering 7.5% to 10%. Sequencing input: tumor-adjacent normal liver tissue. These receptors were taken from a woman between 55 and 75 years old with primary liver carcinoma and hepatitis B virus infection. CDR3s include the opening cysteine and the closing phenylalanine or tryptophan. Each record gives: J gene, clone size, D gene, V gene, CDR3 protein, CDR3 DNA. The D gene is left open where the match is weak. Size is omitted from some rows. Given values are once, few, many or a class for expanded clones.

J gene: TRBJ2-1
clone size: .
D gene: TRBD1
V gene: TRBV11-2
CDR3 protein: CVSSLGPWTGASNERFF
CDR3 DNA: TGTGTCAGCAGCTTAGGGCCCTGGACAGGTGCTAGCAATGAGCGGTTCTTC

J gene: TRBJ2-3
clone size: .
D gene: .
V gene: TRBV29-1
CDR3 protein: CSVLGLAGRSDTQYF
CDR3 DNA: TGCAGCGTTCTGGGACTGGCGGGAAGATCAGATACGCAGTATTTT

J gene: TRBJ1-2
clone size: many
D gene: .
V gene: TRBV5-5
CDR3 protein: CASSPRTADYGYTF
CDR3 DNA: TGTGCCAGCAGCCCACGGACAGCTGATTATGGCTACACCTTC

J gene: TRBJ2-4
clone size: .
D gene: .
V gene: TRBV20-1
CDR3 protein: CSVVGARWDIQYF
CDR3 DNA: TGCAGTGTTGTGGGAGCGAGATGGGACATTCAGTACTTC

J gene: TRBJ2-1
clone size: once
D gene: .
V gene: TRBV14
CDR3 protein: CVSSRGTWDEEFF
CDR3 DNA: TGTGTCAGCAGCCGAGGGACCTGGGATGAGGAGTTCTTC

J gene: TRBJ2-7
clone size: many
D gene: .
V gene: TRBV6-2/TRBV6-3
CDR3 protein: CASSPEGAGANYEQYF
CDR3 DNA: TGTGCCAGCAGTCCTGAGGGGGCGGGAGCGAACTACGAGCAGTACTTC

J gene: TRBJ2-3
clone size: .
D gene: .
V gene: TRBV29-1
CDR3 protein: CNVAVGVDTHYF
CDR3 DNA: TGCAACGTGGCAGTGGGGGTAGATACGCACTATTTT

J gene: TRBJ2-3
clone size: .
D gene: .
V gene: TRBV11-2
CDR3 protein: CASSPNADMQYF
CDR3 DNA: TGTGCAAGCAGCCCTAACGCAGATATGCAGTATTTT

J gene: TRBJ2-2
clone size: .
D gene: .
V gene: TRBV5-1
CDR3 protein: CTSSLEVGGELFF
CDR3 DNA: TGCACCAGCAGCTTGGAAGTTGGCGGGGAGCTGTTTTTT

J gene: TRBJ2-3
clone size: .
D gene: .
V gene: TRBV5-1
CDR3 protein: CASSSGTRGGTGTQYF
CDR3 DNA: TGCGCCAGCAGCTCCGGGACAAGAGGAGGCACAGGTACGCAGTATTTT

J gene: TRBJ1-3
clone size: .
D gene: TRBD1
V gene: TRBV6-5
CDR3 protein: CASNTGGGNAIYF
CDR3 DNA: TGTGCTAGCAATACAGGGGGTGGAAACGCCATATATTTT

J gene: TRBJ2-5
clone size: many
D gene: TRBD2
V gene: TRBV5-1
CDR3 protein: CASSGTSRQETQYF
CDR3 DNA: TGCGCCAGCAGCGGGACTAGCAGACAAGAGACCCAGTACTTC

J gene: TRBJ2-3
clone size: many
D gene: .
V gene: TRBV7-9
CDR3 protein: CASGIGTDTQYF
CDR3 DNA: TGTGCCAGCGGGATTGGGACAGATACGCAGTATTTT

J gene: TRBJ1-5
clone size: many
D gene: .
V gene: TRBV5-1
CDR3 protein: CASSLDRYQPQHF
CDR3 DNA: TGCGCCAGCAGCTTGGACAGATATCAGCCCCAGCATTTT

J gene: TRBJ2-1
clone size: .
D gene: .
V gene: TRBV11-2
CDR3 protein: CASGLDHQGIVYYEQFF
CDR3 DNA: TGTGCCAGCGGCTTAGATCATCAGGGTATAGTCTACTATGAGCAATTCTTC

J gene: TRBJ2-2
clone size: .
D gene: .
V gene: TRBV4-1
CDR3 protein: CASSREGTGELFF
CDR3 DNA: TGCGCCAGCAGCAGAGAGGGGACCGGGGAGCTGTTTTTT